This T cell receptor beta chain is from a study of shared clonotypes between healthy human individuals. Whole-study context: The people who gave samples were a couple of women and a few men aged 18 to 49. There were three CD4 naive, three CD4 memory, two CD8 naive and one CD8 memory plates per donor. Study results and limitations: The donor pool, a small one, limited the genetic and exposure-history diversity represented.

With regard to this clone: The antigen is unknown.

Naive-designated CD8 cells lacked CD45RO, were positively enriched for CCR7, and omitted terminally differentiated effector memory CD45RA+ cells. Deep-level running was used for the assay. Sequencing was performed with immunoSEQ multiplex PCR; in TCRdb, only in-frame clones are kept and a portion is missing. The sample consists of some 2.1 million clones, around 93% of them appearing once. Sequencing input: naive CD8+ T cells from PBMCs. This receptor was taken from a man between 18 and 29 years old in good health. Some clones in this sample may be carry-over from other donors' samples.

In nucleotides, the CDR3 is TGTGCCAGTACTCCCGACAGGGGCCCTGGGAGTCAGCCCCAGCATTTT. This codes for CASTPDRGPGSQPQHF. J is TRBJ1-5 and V is TRBV19; TRBD1 aligns across 8 bases. The CDR3 covers 16 residues. V lost 7 bases and J lost 6; bases outside the gene matches: 14. Germline V gene data show CDR1 as LNHDA and CDR2 as SQIVND (reference sequence).